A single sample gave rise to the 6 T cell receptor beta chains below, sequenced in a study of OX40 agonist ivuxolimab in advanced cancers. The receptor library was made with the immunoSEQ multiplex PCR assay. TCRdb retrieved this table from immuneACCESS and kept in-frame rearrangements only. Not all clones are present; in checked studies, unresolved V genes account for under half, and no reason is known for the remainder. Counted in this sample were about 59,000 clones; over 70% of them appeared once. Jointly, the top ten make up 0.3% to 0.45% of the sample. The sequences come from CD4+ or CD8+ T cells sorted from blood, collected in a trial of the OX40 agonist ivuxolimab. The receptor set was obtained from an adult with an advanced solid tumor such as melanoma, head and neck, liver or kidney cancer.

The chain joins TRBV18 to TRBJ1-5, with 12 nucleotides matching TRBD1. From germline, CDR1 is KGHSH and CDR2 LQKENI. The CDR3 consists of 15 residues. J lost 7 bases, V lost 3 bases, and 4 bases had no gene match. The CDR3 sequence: CASSPGQGAGQPQHF. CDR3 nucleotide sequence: TGTGCCAGCTCACCGGGACAGGGGGCGGGCCAGCCCCAGCATTTT.

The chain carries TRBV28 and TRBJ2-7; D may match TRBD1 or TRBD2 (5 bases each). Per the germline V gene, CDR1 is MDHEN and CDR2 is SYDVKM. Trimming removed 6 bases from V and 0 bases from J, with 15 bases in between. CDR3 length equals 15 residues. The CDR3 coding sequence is TGTGCCAGCAGGCCTATGGGGGTAGACTCCTACGAGCAGTACTTC. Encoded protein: CASRPMGVDSYEQYF.

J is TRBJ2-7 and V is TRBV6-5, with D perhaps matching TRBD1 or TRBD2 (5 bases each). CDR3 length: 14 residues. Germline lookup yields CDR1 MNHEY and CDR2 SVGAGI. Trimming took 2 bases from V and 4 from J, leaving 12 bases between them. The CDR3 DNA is TGTGCCAGCAGTTACCTCCAGGGAGATTACGAGCAGTACTTC. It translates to CASSYLQGDYEQYF.

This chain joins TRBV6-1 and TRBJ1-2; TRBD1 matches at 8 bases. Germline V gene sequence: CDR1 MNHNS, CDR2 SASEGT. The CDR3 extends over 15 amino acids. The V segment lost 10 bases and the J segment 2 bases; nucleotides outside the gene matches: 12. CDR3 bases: TGTGCCACCCAATTCCAGGGGGCGCAGAACTATGGCTACACCTTC. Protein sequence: CATQFQGAQNYGYTF.

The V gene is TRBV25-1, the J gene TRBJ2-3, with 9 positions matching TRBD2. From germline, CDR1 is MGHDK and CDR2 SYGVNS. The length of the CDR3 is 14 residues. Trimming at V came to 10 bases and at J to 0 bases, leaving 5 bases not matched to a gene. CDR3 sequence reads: CATGTSRSTDTQYF. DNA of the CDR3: TGTGCCACCGGGACTAGCCGCAGCACAGATACGCAGTATTTT.

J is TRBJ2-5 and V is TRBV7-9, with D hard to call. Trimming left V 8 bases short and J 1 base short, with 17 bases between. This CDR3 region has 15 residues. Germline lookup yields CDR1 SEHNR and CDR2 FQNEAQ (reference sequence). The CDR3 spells CASAWATGVQETQYF. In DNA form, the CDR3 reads TGTGCCAGCGCATGGGCGACGGGTGTCCAAGAGACCCAGTACTTC.